Below, 19 T cell receptor beta chains from the same sample are listed, as sequenced in a study of cytomegalovirus exposure and HLA in healthy donors. Primers included in the PCR were 60 Vbeta and 13 Jbeta primers. Sequencing used immunoSEQ multiplex PCR; TCRdb keeps in-frame clones, though not all of them. Among over 150,000 clones listed, around 78% were seen once. The sequencing input was PBMCs. The receptors here all came from a woman aged 45-65 years in good health and CMV-seropositive.

The gene calls are TRBV27 and TRBJ1-1, with a possible D match to TRBD1 (5 bases). From germline, CDR1 is MNHEY and CDR2 SMNVEV (reference sequence). The CDR3 length is 13 residues. V lost 2 bases and J lost 1, with 5 bases in between. The CDR3 sequence is CASSLGQNTEAFF. CDR3 in DNA: TGTGCCAGCAGTTTAGGACAGAACACTGAAGCTTTCTTT.

The chain combines TRBV6-5 with TRBJ1-4, with D perhaps TRBD1 (5 bases). The V gene's germline CDR1 is MNHEY and CDR2 SVGAGI. V was clipped by 10 bases and J by 4 bases, with 19 bases between them. This CDR3 spans 15 amino acids. The CDR3 coding sequence is TGTGCCACTGACAGCCTTTTTGGCGGTAATGAAAAACTGTTTTTT. Protein product: CATDSLFGGNEKLFF.

The chain is built from TRBV19 and TRBJ2-1, with 7 bases aligning to TRBD1. The CDR3 has 14 residues. Germline lookup yields CDR1 LNHDA and CDR2 SQIVND (reference sequence). The V segment lost 5 bases and the J segment 8 bases; nucleotides outside the gene matches: 9. The DNA of the CDR3 is TGTGCCAGTAGTCTTACAGGGGCTCCCCATGAGCAGTTCTTC. It specifies CASSLTGAPHEQFF.

This rearrangement joins TRBV4-3 to TRBJ2-2, with 7 bases identical to TRBD2. This CDR3 region has 15 residues. Germline V gene lookup returns CDR1 LGHNA and CDR2 YSLEER. Unmatched junction bases numbered 8, after V lost 7 bases and J lost 3 bases. CDR3 nucleotides: TGCGCCAGCACCATTGGGGGAGGGTACACCGGGGAGCTGTTTTTT. Translating gives CASTIGGGYTGELFF.

V gene TRBV2 combines with J gene TRBJ2-7; 14 nucleotides agree with TRBD2. V was clipped by 0 bases and J by 5 bases; unmatched bases: 12. Germline V gene lookup returns CDR1 SNHLY and CDR2 FYNNEI. The CDR3 extends over 19 amino acids. CDR3 DNA sequence: TGTGCCAGCAGTGAAGCATTAGGACTAGCGGGGGGCCAAGGTGACGAGCAGTACTTC. Translated, it gives CASSEALGLAGGQGDEQYF.

The count of this clone is one. V is TRBV2 and J is TRBJ1-5; D not certain. Per germline, CDR1 SNHLY and CDR2 FYNNEI. V was clipped by 4 bases and J by 0 bases, with 4 bases between them. This CDR3 has 13 residues. In DNA form, the CDR3 reads TGTGCCAGCAGTGTTTATAGCAATCAGCCCCAGCATTTT. Encoded protein: CASSVYSNQPQHF.

In its sample, this clone was seen once. V usage is TRBV12-1 and J usage is TRBJ1-2; TRBD1, the table's D call, was not compared with the DNA. TRBV12-1 is termed a pseudogene. CDR3 length: 14 amino acids. CDR3 loop: CASSLEDRPPFYTF. CDR3 DNA: TGTGCCAGCAGCCTCGAGGACAGGCCTCCCTTCTACACCTTC.

This clone is termed medium-sized. The chain recombines TRBV6-6 with TRBJ2-7; TRBD2 might be the D (6 bases). Per germline, CDR1 MNHNY and CDR2 SVGAGI (reference sequence). The length of the CDR3 is 13 residues. The V and J ends lost 9 bases and 1 base respectively, with 13 bases between them. The CDR3 DNA reads TGTGCCAGTACGCGGGACGAATCCTACGAGCAGTACTTC. Its translation: CASTRDESYEQYF.

The chain links TRBV5-1 to TRBJ2-3; 9 bases map to TRBD1. The CDR3 consists of 16 residues. J gave up 4 bases and V 0 bases, and 6 bases lay outside the gene matches. CDR1 SGHRS and CDR2 YFSETQ come from the germline V gene. CDR3 sequence: CASSLAGTGYSDTQYF. The CDR3 bases are TGCGCCAGCAGCTTGGCCGGGACAGGGTATTCAGATACGCAGTATTTT.

The chain couples TRBV7-9 to TRBJ1-1, with 7 bases matching TRBD1. V trimming: 4 bases; J trimming: 3 bases; junction bases outside the gene matches: 11. The CDR3 is made up of 16 amino acids. Germline CDR1 reads SEHNR; CDR2 reads FQNEAQ (reference sequence). The CDR3 is CASSSPEGALDTEAFF. CDR3 bases: TGTGCCAGCAGCTCCCCCGAGGGGGCGCTTGACACTGAAGCTTTCTTT. Full variable domain (missing parts from reference TRBV7-9 and TRBJ1-1): DTGVSQNPRHKITKRGQNVTFRCDPISEHNRLYWYRQTLGQGPEFLTYFQNEAQLEKSRLLSDRFSAERPKGSFSTLEIQRTEQGDSAMYLCASSSPEGALDTEAFFGQGTRLTVV.

The rearrangement joins TRBV30 to TRBJ1-1; weak D call: TRBD1 (6 bases). The germline V and J ends were trimmed by 0 bases and 1 base, with 9 bases remaining between them. The CDR3 sequence is 14 residues long. CDR1 and CDR2 (germline): GTSNPN, SVGIG (reference sequence). CDR3 sequence: CAWSVLQGNTEAFF. The CDR3 nucleotides read TGTGCCTGGAGTGTACTACAGGGGAACACTGAAGCTTTCTTT.

The V and J genes are TRBV5-8 and TRBJ2-7, with D possibly matching TRBD2 (6 bases). Germline V gene sequence: CDR1 SGHTS, CDR2 YDEGEE. V was shortened by 4 bases and J by 1 base, with 24 bases between the two germline ends. The CDR3 length is 18 residues. The CDR3 loop reads CASSRWGVRGSGSYEQYF. CDR3 DNA: TGTGCCAGCAGCCGCTGGGGGGTTAGAGGATCAGGGTCCTACGAGCAGTACTTC. The entire variable domain, with the rest obtained from reference TRBV5-8 and TRBJ2-7, is as follows: EAGVTQSPTHLIKTRGQQATLRCSPISGHTSVYWYQQALGLGLQFLLWYDEGEERNRGNFPPRFSGRQFPNYSSELNVNALELEDSALYLCASSRWGVRGSGSYEQYFGPGTRLTVT.

This clone appeared a few times. The chain is built from TRBV6-1 and TRBJ1-2, with unresolved D. Trimming pared 7 bases from V and 2 bases from J, leaving 11 bases between. This CDR3 has 13 residues. Per the germline V gene, CDR1 is MNHNS and CDR2 is SASEGT. This CDR3 is CASTPPRNYGYTF. CDR3 in DNA: TGTGCCAGCACCCCCCCGAGAAACTATGGCTACACCTTC.

The chain uses TRBV4-1 and TRBJ1-2, with D tentatively TRBD1 (6 bases). The CDR3 has 16 residues. Between the trimmed V and J ends, which lost 0 bases and 4 bases, there was a span of 15 bases. Germline assignment: CDR1 MGHRA and CDR2 YSYEKL. The CDR3 sequence: CASSQEGGDKGYGYTF. As DNA, the CDR3 is TGCGCCAGCAGCCAAGAAGGGGGGGATAAGGGCTATGGCTACACCTTC.

This clone has only a few counts. J is TRBJ1-1 and V is TRBV13, with TRBD1 matching over 8 bases. CDR1 is PRHDT, CDR2 FYEKMQ, per germline (reference sequence). This CDR3 has 15 amino acids. V was clipped by 5 bases and J by 0 bases; unmatched bases: 5. For the CDR3, the DNA is TGTGCCAGCAGCCAAGGACAGGGCCTGAACACTGAAGCTTTCTTT. It encodes CASSQGQGLNTEAFF.

J is TRBJ1-1 and V is TRBV5-5; 10 nucleotides line up with TRBD1. Germline assignment: CDR1 SGHKS and CDR2 YYEKEE (reference sequence). The CDR3 sequence is 13 residues long. J gave up 5 bases and V 5 bases, and 3 bases lay outside the gene matches. CDR3 sequence: CASRGGQGTEAFF. The CDR3 DNA is TGTGCCAGCAGGGGGGGACAGGGGACTGAAGCTTTCTTT.

The V gene is TRBV27, the J gene TRBJ2-3; TRBD2 matches 13 bases. The CDR3 has 17 residues. Trimming cost V 7 bases and J 3 bases; bases outside gene matches: 10. Germline CDR1 is MNHEY and CDR2 is SMNVEV (reference sequence). The CDR3 loop reads CASTKLTSGGATDTQYF. The CDR3 nucleotides read TGTGCCAGCACCAAACTTACTAGCGGGGGGGCGACAGATACGCAGTATTTT.

This chain connects TRBV7-2 to TRBJ1-2; no clear D. V shed 5 bases and J shed 0 bases, with 7 bases lying between them. Germline V gene data show CDR1 as SGHTA and CDR2 as FQGNSA. CDR3 length: 13 amino acids. CDR3 sequence (DNA): TGTGCCAGCAGCCTTGACTCTAACTATGGCTACACCTTC. This codes for CASSLDSNYGYTF.

This sequence joins TRBV9 and TRBJ1-3; TRBD1 is a possible D gene (5 bases). The V end lost 1 base, the J end lost 4 bases, and 12 bases lay between the germline ends. Germline V gene data show CDR1 as SGDLS and CDR2 as YYNGEE. This CDR3 spans 15 amino acids. In DNA, the CDR3 is TGTGCCAGCAGCGTAAGGGGATTTTCCGGAAACACCATATATTTT. This gives the protein CASSVRGFSGNTIYF.